Listed here are 14 T cell receptor beta chains from one sample, sequenced in a study of PD-1 blockade in classical Hodgkin lymphoma. Generated by immunoSEQ multiplex PCR, the TCRdb table keeps only in-frame clones and is missing some. The sample contains just under 100,000 clones, over 80% of which appear only once. All patients relapsed after autologous stem cell transplantation, and brentuximab vedotin exposure varied. The source material was peripheral blood mononuclear cells (PBMCs), sampled at baseline. These receptors were collected from a human donor with classical Hodgkin lymphoma.

The chain uses TRBV9 and TRBJ2-1; D uncertain. This CDR3 region has 16 residues. Germline loops: CDR1 SGDLS, CDR2 YYNGEE. V gave up 2 bases and J gave up 3 bases, with 15 bases separating them. The CDR3 region is CASSVAATNVYNEQFF. The CDR3 bases are TGTGCCAGCAGCGTTGCAGCGACCAACGTCTACAATGAGCAGTTCTTC.

The chain uses TRBV7-9 and TRBJ2-1; TRBD2 agrees at 8 bases. Germline trimming cut 1 base from V and 3 bases from J; bases unmatched to any gene: 5. CDR3 length: 16 residues. Germline lookup yields CDR1 SEHNR and CDR2 FQNEAQ (reference sequence). For the CDR3, the DNA is TGTGCCAGCAGCTTAGGGGAGCGGGGGAACTACAATGAGCAGTTCTTC. Translation: CASSLGERGNYNEQFF. The full variable domain, in which reference TRBV7-9 and TRBJ2-1 provide the parts outside the CDR3, is DTGVSQNPRHKITKRGQNVTFRCDPISEHNRLYWYRQTLGQGPEFLTYFQNEAQLEKSRLLSDRFSAERPKGSFSTLEIQRTEQGDSAMYLCASSLGERGNYNEQFFGPGTRLTVL.

V is TRBV14 and J is TRBJ1-1; D gene ambiguous. Trimming pared 0 bases from V and 0 bases from J, leaving 11 bases between. The CDR3 spans 16 residues. Germline CDR1 reads SGHDN; CDR2 reads FVKESK. CDR3 sequence reads: CASSQDLGQMNTEAFF. CDR3 coding DNA: TGTGCCAGCAGCCAAGATCTGGGCCAGATGAACACTGAAGCTTTCTTT. Based on the CDR3 plus reference TRBV14 and TRBJ1-1, the full variable domain is EAGVTQFPSHSVIEKGQTVTLRCDPISGHDNLYWYRRVMGKEIKFLLHFVKESKQDESGMPNNRFLAERTGGTYSTLKVQPAELEDSGVYFCASSQDLGQMNTEAFFGQGTRLTVV.

The chain uses TRBV14 and TRBJ2-6; D is unresolved. This CDR3 comprises 14 residues. V lost 6 bases, J lost 0 bases, and 6 bases lay in between. Looked up from germline, CDR1 is SGHDN and CDR2 is FVKESK. CDR3 sequence reads: CASRPSSGANVLTF. CDR3 nucleotides: TGTGCCAGCAGACCGAGCTCTGGGGCCAACGTCCTGACTTTC.

V usage is TRBV28 and J usage is TRBJ1-2; no firm D call. CDR1 and CDR2 from the germline V gene are MDHEN and SYDVKM. The CDR3 loop spans 14 amino acids. V lost 5 bases to trimming and J lost 5 bases, with 15 bases between them. This CDR3 is CASSVHRGSYGYTF. CDR3 sequence (DNA): TGTGCCAGCAGTGTCCACAGAGGAAGTTATGGCTACACCTTC.

This clone was seen only a few times. This chain links TRBV14 with TRBJ2-2, with D unclear. Deletions cut 1 base from V and 6 bases from J, with 6 bases between. The CDR3 runs 13 residues. Germline V lookup: CDR1 SGHDN, CDR2 FVKESK. The CDR3 loop reads CASSQVIAGELFF. The CDR3 nucleotides read TGTGCCAGCAGCCAAGTTATAGCCGGGGAGCTGTTTTTT. Looking up the rest from reference TRBV14 and TRBJ2-2 gives the full variable domain: EAGVTQFPSHSVIEKGQTVTLRCDPISGHDNLYWYRRVMGKEIKFLLHFVKESKQDESGMPNNRFLAERTGGTYSTLKVQPAELEDSGVYFCASSQVIAGELFFGEGSRLTVL.

The rearrangement joins TRBV19 to TRBJ1-1, with D tentatively TRBD1 (5 bases). CDR1 and CDR2 (germline): LNHDA, SQIVND (reference sequence). This CDR3 comprises 13 residues. V shed 8 bases and J shed 1 base, with 11 bases lying between them. The CDR3 protein is CASQRGPNTEAFF. The CDR3 nucleotides are TGTGCCAGTCAGAGGGGCCCGAACACTGAAGCTTTCTTT.

The rearrangement joins TRBV30 to TRBJ2-2; D possibly corresponds to TRBD1 (6 bases). This CDR3 contains 12 residues. With 3 bases removed from V and 7 bases from J, the gap between germline ends came to 9 bases. CDR1 and CDR2 (germline): GTSNPN, SVGIG (reference sequence). CDR3 nucleotide sequence: TGTGCCTGGAGCCCAGGGGTCGGGGAGCTGTTTTTT. Translating gives CAWSPGVGELFF.

This sequence joins TRBV5-1 and TRBJ1-5, with unresolved D. The CDR3 sequence is 14 residues long. V was pared by 0 bases and J by 5 bases, with 9 bases between. Germline V gene lookup returns CDR1 SGHRS and CDR2 YFSETQ. The CDR3 coding sequence is TGCGCCAGCAGCTTGGAGGGCAGCGATCAGCCCCAGCATTTT. This translates into CASSLEGSDQPQHF.

CDR3 in DNA: TGTGCCAGCAGTTTAGACAGGGGGAAGGTGGTGGACACTGAAGCTTTCTTT. It translates to CASSLDRGKVVDTEAFF. This chain connects TRBV27 to TRBJ1-1; 9 bases align to TRBD1. The V gene's germline CDR1 is MNHEY and CDR2 SMNVEV (reference sequence). The J segment lost 3 bases and the V segment lost 2 bases, leaving 10 bases of the junction unmatched. The CDR3 loop spans 17 amino acids.

This chain uses TRBV6-6 with TRBJ1-5, with 7 bases that match TRBD1. CDR1 and CDR2 from the germline V gene are MNHNY and SVGAGI (reference sequence). The CDR3 is 14 residues long. The J segment lost 7 bases and the V segment lost 6 bases, leaving 9 bases of the junction unmatched. In nucleotides, the CDR3 is TGTGCCAGCAGACCGACAGGGATTGGGCAGCCCCAGCATTTT. It yields the protein CASRPTGIGQPQHF.

The chain carries TRBV7-6 and TRBJ2-3; 11 bases are shared with TRBD2. Germline V lookup: CDR1 SGHVS, CDR2 FNYEAQ. This CDR3 region has 15 residues. The J segment lost 6 bases and the V segment lost 2 bases, leaving 4 bases of the junction unmatched. The CDR3 DNA sequence: TGTGCCAGCAGCTTATTTACTAGCGGGAGCGATACGCAGTATTTT. It specifies CASSLFTSGSDTQYF.

This clone was observed a few times. The V call is TRBV4-1, the J call TRBJ2-1; 14 nucleotides match TRBD2. V dropped 3 bases and J dropped 2; count of bases not matched to a gene: 9. From germline, CDR1 is MGHRA and CDR2 YSYEKL. This CDR3 has 19 residues. CDR3 sequence reads: CASSQAQGTSGRAYNEQFF. The CDR3 region has the DNA TGCGCCAGCAGCCAGGCTCAGGGGACTAGCGGGAGAGCCTACAATGAGCAGTTCTTC.

The chain uses TRBV29-1 and TRBJ2-1; no clear D gene. Germline CDR1 and CDR2: SQVTM and ANQGSEA. Trimming cost V 7 bases and J 8 bases, with 18 bases left between them. CDR3 length: 13 residues. CDR3 DNA sequence: TGCAGCGCACGTAGCCAGGCTAGTCATGAGCAGTTCTTC. Protein: CSARSQASHEQFF.